The clone carrying this T cell receptor (beta chain) showed up just a few times. Its antigen is unknown. Scientists made TCR beta libraries using quantitative 5'-RACE with molecular barcodes. TCRdb re-analysed the 5' RACE reads in MiXCR, keeping a single row per CDR3 protein. The sample has a few hundred thousand distinct CDR3 sequences, 15% to 20% seen once; the top ten hold around 0.92%. The sample originates from a study of CD8 T cells in ankylosing spondylitis. V lost 3 bases, J lost 0 bases, and 6 bases lay in between. Per germline, CDR1 MGHRA and CDR2 YSYEKL. This CDR3 comprises 13 residues. Study-wide findings and caveats: Prior literature has documented some motif variants in synovial fluid and blood from reactive arthritis. Clones tied to disease were said to be significantly enriched in matched ankylosing spondylitis synovial fluid. Disease-linked clones had a CD8+ phenotype and relatively low frequency in peripheral blood. Ankylosing spondylitis blood appeared to be characterized by a TCR beta motif of several highly homologous variants.

The sample was blood, either unsorted or a sorted T cell fraction (not recorded which). The V call is TRBV4-1, the J call TRBJ2-7; D call uncertain. The sequence was collected from a male donor with ankylosing spondylitis. In DNA form, the CDR3 reads TGCGCCAGCAGCCAGGGCAGCTCCTACGAGCAGTACTTC. It yields the protein CASSQGSSYEQYF.